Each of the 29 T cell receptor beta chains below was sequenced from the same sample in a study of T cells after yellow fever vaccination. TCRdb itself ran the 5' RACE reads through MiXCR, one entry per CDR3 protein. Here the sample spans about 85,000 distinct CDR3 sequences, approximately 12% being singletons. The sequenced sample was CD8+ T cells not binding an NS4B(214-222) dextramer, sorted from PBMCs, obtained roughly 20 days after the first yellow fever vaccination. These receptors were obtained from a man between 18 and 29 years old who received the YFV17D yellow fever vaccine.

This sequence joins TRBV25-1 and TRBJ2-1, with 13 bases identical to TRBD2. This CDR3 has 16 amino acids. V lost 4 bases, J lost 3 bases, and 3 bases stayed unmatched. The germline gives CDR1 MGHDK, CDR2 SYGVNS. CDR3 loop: CASSGTSGGIYNEQFF. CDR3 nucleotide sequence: TGTGCCAGCAGTGGGACTAGCGGGGGCATCTACAATGAGCAGTTCTTC. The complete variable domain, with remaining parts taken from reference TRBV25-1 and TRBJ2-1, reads EADIYQTPRYLVIGTGKKITLECSQTMGHDKMYWYQQDPGMELHLIHYSYGVNSTEKGDLSSESTVSRIRTEHFPLTLESARPSHTSQYLCASSGTSGGIYNEQFFGPGTRLTVL.

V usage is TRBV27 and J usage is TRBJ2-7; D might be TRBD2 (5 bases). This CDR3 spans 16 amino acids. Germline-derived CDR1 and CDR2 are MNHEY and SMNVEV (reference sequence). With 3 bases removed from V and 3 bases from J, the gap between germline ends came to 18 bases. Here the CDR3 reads CASSLGSVPDLYEQYF. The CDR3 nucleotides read TGTGCCAGCAGTTTGGGGAGCGTCCCCGACCTCTACGAGCAGTACTTC.

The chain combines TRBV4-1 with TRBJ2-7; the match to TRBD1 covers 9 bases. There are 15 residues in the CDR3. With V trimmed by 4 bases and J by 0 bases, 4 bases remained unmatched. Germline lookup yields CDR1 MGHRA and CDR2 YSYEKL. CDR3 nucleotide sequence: TGCGCCAGCAGCCCGACAGGGGGTGACTCCTACGAGCAGTACTTC. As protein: CASSPTGGDSYEQYF.

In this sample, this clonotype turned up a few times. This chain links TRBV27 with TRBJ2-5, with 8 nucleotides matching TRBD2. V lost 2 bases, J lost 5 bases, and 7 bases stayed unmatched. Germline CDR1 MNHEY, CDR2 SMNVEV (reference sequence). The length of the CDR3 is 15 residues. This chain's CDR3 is CASSLNGGAYETQYF. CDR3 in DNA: TGTGCCAGCAGTTTAAACGGGGGGGCATACGAGACCCAGTACTTC.

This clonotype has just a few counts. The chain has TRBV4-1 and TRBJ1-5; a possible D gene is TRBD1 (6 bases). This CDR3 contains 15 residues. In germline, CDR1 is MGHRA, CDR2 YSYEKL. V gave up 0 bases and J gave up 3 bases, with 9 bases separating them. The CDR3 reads CASSQDGGLNQPQHF. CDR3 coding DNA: TGCGCCAGCAGCCAAGATGGGGGGCTCAATCAGCCCCAGCATTTT.

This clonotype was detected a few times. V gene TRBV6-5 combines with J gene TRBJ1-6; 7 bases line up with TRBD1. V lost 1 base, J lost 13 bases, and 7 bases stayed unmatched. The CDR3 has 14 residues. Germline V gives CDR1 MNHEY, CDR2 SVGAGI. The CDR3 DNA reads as TGTGCCAGCAGTTACTTGGACAGGCGGGGGCCCCTCCACTTT. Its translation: CASSYLDRRGPLHF.

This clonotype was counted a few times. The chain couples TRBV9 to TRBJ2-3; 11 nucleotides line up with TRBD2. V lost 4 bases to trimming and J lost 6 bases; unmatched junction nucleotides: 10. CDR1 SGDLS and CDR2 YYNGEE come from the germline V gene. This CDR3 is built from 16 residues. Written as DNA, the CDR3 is TGTGCCAGCAGCTCCTTAGCGGGGGGGCCGTCGGATACGCAGTATTTT. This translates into CASSSLAGGPSDTQYF.

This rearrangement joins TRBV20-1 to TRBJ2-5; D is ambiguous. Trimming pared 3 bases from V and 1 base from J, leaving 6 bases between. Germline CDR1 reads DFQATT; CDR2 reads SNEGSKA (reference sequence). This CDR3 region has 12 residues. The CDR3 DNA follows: TGCAGTGCTAGTCGTGCCCAAGAGACCCAGTACTTC. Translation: CSASRAQETQYF.

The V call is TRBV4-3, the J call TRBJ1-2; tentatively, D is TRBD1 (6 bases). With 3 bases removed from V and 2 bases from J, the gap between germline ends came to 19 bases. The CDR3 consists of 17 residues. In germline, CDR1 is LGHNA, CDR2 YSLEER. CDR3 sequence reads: CASSQYPRGTTNYGYTF. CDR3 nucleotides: TGCGCCAGCAGCCAGTATCCCCGAGGGACAACCAACTATGGCTACACCTTC.

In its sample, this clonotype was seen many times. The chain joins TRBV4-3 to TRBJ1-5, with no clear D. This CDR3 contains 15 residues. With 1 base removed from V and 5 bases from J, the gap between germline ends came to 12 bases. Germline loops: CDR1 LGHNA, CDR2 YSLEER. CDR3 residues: CASSQGAGIDQPQHF. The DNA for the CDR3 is TGCGCCAGCAGCCAAGGGGCGGGGATAGATCAGCCCCAGCATTTT.

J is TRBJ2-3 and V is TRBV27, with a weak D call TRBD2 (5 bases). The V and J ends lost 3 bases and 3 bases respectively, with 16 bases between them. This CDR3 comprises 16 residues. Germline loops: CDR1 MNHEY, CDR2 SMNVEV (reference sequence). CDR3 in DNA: TGTGCCAGCAGTTTTGTCGGCCTAAGACTAACAGATACGCAGTATTTT. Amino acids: CASSFVGLRLTDTQYF.

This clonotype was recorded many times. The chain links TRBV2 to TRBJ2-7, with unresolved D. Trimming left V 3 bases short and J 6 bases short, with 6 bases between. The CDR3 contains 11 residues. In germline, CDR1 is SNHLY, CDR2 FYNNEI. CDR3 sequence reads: CASSEASEQYF. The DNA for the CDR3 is TGTGCCAGCAGTGAGGCCAGCGAGCAGTACTTC.

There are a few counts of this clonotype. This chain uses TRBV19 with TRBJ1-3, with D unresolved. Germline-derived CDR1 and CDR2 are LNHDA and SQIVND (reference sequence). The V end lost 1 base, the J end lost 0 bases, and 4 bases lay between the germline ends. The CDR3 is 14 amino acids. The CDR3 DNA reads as TGTGCCAGTAGTATAGCCGGCTCTGGAAACACCATATATTTT. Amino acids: CASSIAGSGNTIYF.

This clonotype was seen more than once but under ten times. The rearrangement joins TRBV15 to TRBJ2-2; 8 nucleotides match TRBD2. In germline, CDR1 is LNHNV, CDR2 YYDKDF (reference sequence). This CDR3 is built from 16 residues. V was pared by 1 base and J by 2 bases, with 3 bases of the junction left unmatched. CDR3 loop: CATSRGAGVNTGELFF. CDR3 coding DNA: TGTGCCACCAGCAGAGGAGCGGGGGTTAACACCGGGGAGCTGTTTTTT.

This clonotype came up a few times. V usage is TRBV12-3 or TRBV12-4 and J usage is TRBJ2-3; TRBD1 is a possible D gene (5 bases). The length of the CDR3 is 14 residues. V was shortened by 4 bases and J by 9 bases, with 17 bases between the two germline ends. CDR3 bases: TGTGCCAGCAGTTGGGCCCCCGGACAAATGACGCAGTATTTT. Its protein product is CASSWAPGQMTQYF.

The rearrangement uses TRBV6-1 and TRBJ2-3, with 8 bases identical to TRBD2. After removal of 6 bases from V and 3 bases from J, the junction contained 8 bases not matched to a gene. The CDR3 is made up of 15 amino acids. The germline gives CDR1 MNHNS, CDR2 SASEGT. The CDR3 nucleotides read TGTGCCAGCAGCACTGGGACTAGGATGACAGATACGCAGTATTTT. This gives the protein CASSTGTRMTDTQYF.

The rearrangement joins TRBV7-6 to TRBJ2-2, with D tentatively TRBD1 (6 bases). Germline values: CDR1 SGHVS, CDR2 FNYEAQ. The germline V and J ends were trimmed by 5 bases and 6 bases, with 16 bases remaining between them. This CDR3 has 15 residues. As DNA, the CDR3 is TGTGCCAGCAGCCCAGATCAGGGGATGGCCGGGGAGCTGTTTTTT. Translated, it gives CASSPDQGMAGELFF.

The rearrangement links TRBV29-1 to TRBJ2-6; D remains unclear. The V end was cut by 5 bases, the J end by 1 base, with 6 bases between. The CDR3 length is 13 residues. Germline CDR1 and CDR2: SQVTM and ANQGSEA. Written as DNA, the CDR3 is TGCAGCGTTTTTTTGTCTGGGGCCAACGTCCTGACTTTC. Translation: CSVFLSGANVLTF.

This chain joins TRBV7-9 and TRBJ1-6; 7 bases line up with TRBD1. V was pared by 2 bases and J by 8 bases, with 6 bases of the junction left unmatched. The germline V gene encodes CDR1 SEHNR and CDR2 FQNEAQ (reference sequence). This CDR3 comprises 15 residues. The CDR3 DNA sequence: TGTGCCAGCAGCTTATGGGTGACAGGGCATTCACCCCTCCACTTT. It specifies CASSLWVTGHSPLHF.

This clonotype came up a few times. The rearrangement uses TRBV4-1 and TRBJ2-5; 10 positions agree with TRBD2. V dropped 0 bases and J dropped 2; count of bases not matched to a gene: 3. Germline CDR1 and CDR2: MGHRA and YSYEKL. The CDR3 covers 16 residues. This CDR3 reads CASSQEVAGGQETQYF. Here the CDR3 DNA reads TGCGCCAGCAGCCAAGAGGTAGCGGGGGGACAAGAGACCCAGTACTTC.

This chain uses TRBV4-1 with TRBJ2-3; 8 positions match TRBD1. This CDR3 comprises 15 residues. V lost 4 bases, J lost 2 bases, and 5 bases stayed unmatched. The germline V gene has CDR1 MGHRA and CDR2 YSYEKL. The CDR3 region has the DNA TGCGCCAGCAGCCCGAAGACAGGGGACACAGATACGCAGTATTTT. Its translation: CASSPKTGDTDTQYF.

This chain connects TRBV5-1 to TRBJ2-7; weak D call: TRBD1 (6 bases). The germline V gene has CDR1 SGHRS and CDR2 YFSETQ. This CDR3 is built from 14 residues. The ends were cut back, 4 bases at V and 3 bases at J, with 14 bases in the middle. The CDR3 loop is CASSPDRNFYEQYF. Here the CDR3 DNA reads TGCGCCAGCAGCCCGGACAGAAATTTCTACGAGCAGTACTTC.

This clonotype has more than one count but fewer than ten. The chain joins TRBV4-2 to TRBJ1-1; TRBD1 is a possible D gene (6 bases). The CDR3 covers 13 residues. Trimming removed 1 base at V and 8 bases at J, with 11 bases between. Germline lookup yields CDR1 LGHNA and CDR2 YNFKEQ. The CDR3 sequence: CASSQGEQGEAFF. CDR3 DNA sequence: TGTGCCAGCAGCCAAGGTGAGCAGGGGGAAGCTTTCTTT.

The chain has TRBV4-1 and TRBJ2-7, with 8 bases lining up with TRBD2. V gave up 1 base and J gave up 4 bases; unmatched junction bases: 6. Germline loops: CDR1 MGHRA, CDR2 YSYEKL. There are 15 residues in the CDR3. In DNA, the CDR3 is TGCGCCAGCAGCCAAGCACTAGCGGACAATTACGAGCAGTACGTC. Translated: CASSQALADNYEQYV.

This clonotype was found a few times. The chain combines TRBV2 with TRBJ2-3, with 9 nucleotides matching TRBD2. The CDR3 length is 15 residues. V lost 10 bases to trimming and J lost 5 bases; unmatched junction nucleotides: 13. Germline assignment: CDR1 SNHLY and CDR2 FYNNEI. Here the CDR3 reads CAIAEAGGVGDTQYF. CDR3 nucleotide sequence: TGTGCCATCGCGGAAGCGGGGGGTGTTGGAGATACGCAGTATTTT.

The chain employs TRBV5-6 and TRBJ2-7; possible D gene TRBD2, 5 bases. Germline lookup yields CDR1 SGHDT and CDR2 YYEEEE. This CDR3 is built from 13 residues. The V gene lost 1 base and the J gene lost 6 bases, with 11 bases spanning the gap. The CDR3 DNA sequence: TGTGCCAGCAGCTTGTCACTAGTCGGCGAGCAGTACGTC. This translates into CASSLSLVGEQYV.

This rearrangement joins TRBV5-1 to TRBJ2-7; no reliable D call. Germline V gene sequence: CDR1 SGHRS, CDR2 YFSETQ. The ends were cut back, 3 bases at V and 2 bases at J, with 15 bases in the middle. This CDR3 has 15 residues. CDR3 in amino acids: CASSSKGGFPYEQYF. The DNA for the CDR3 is TGCGCCAGCAGCTCCAAGGGTGGGTTCCCCTACGAGCAGTACTTC.

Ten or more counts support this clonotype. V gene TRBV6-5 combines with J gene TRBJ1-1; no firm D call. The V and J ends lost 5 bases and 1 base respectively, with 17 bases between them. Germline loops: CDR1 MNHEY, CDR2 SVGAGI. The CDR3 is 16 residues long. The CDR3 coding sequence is TGTGCCAGCAGTCTTTCCACGGTCGGATGGAACACTGAAGCTTTCTTT. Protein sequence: CASSLSTVGWNTEAFF.

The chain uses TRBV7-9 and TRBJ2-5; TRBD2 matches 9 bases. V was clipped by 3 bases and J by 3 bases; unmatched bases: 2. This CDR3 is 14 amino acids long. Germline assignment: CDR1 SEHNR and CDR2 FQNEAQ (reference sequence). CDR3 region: CASSLRGGEETQYF. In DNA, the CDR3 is TGTGCCAGCAGCTTGCGGGGGGGCGAAGAGACCCAGTACTTC.